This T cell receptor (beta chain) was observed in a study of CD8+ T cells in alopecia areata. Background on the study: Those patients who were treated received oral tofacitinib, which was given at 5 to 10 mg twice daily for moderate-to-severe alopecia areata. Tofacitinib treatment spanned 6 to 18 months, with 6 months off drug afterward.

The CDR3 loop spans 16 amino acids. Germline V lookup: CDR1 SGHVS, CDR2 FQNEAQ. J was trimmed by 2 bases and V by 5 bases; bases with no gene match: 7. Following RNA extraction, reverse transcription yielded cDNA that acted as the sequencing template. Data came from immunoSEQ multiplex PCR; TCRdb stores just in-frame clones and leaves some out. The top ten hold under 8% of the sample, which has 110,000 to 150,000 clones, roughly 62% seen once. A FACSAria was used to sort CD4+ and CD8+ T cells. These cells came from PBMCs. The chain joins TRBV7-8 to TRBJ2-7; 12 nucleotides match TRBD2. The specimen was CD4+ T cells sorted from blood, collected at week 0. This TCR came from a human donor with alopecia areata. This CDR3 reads CASSRVLAGGTYEQYF. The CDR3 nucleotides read TGTGCCAGCAGCCGCGTCCTAGCGGGGGGGACCTACGAGCAGTACTTC.